What follows are 27 T cell receptor beta chains derived from one specimen sequenced in a study of T cell responses to AZD1222 COVID-19 vaccine. Clones were read by immunoSEQ multiplex PCR, and TCRdb kept only the in-frame ones, dropping some. The data hold fewer than 110,000 clones, with roughly 84% observed a single time. The sequences come from peripheral blood, collected on day 0 of AZD1222 vaccination. Every receptor here comes from an adult in good health.

V usage is TRBV6-2 or TRBV6-3 and J usage is TRBJ2-1; possibly TRBD1 or TRBD2 for D (6 bases each). V was pared by 5 bases and J by 10 bases, with 21 bases between. Germline CDR1 and CDR2: MNHEY and SVGEGT. This CDR3 is 15 amino acids long. CDR3: CASSLGGYGTPEQFF. The CDR3 nucleotides read TGTGCCAGCAGTCTCGGGGGCTACGGGACCCCCGAGCAGTTCTTC.

This clone was seen once. The gene calls are TRBV7-2 and TRBJ1-2, with D possibly TRBD1 on 6 matching bases. Between the trimmed V and J ends, which lost 4 bases and 3 bases, there was a span of 12 bases. Germline-derived CDR1 and CDR2 are SGHTA and FQGNSA. This CDR3 is built from 14 residues. Written as DNA, the CDR3 is TGTGCCAGCAGCTACAACAGGGAGGACTATGGCTACACCTTC. Amino acid sequence: CASSYNREDYGYTF.

The V gene is TRBV6-5, the J gene TRBJ2-7; 11 bases map to TRBD1. Germline CDR1 is MNHEY and CDR2 is SVGAGI. V was clipped by 2 bases and J by 9 bases; unmatched bases: 6. This CDR3 spans 14 amino acids. The CDR3 sequence: CASSYPGQGGVQYF. In DNA form, the CDR3 reads TGTGCCAGCAGTTACCCGGGACAGGGGGGAGTGCAGTACTTC.

The chain couples TRBV28 to TRBJ1-1, with TRBD1 as a possible D gene (5 bases). The CDR3 is 13 residues long. V lost 4 bases to trimming and J lost 5 bases, with 11 bases between them. Germline V gives CDR1 MDHEN, CDR2 SYDVKM. For the CDR3, the DNA is TGTGCCAGCAGTTCCCAGGGTACTACTGAAGCTTTCTTT. This translates into CASSSQGTTEAFF.

V and J are TRBV9 and TRBJ2-7, with D tentatively TRBD1 (6 bases). The CDR3 extends over 14 amino acids. Trimming cost V 5 bases and J 6 bases, with 18 bases left between them. Germline CDR1 SGDLS, CDR2 YYNGEE. Here the CDR3 DNA reads TGTGCCAGCAGTCTCGACCAAACAGGGAGCGAGCAGTACTTC. Translation gives CASSLDQTGSEQYF.

The chain carries TRBV19 and TRBJ2-4, with 11 bases aligning to TRBD2. V lost 8 bases, J lost 3 bases, and 12 bases stayed unmatched. This CDR3 is 17 amino acids long. Germline V gene data show CDR1 as LNHDA and CDR2 as SQIVND (reference sequence). CDR3 bases: TGTGCCAGTTCGGGACTAGCGGAGAATGTAGGCAAAAACATTCAGTACTTC. This sequence encodes CASSGLAENVGKNIQYF.

The genes are TRBV11-3 and TRBJ2-7; TRBD2 matches at 8 bases. The CDR3 runs 16 residues. V gave up 3 bases and J gave up 1 base; unmatched junction bases: 8. Germline V gene sequence: CDR1 SGHNT, CDR2 YENEEA. The chain's CDR3 is CASSLDSSGSSYEQYF. In DNA, the CDR3 is TGTGCCAGCAGCTTGGACTCGAGCGGGAGTTCCTACGAGCAGTACTTC.

The V and J genes are TRBV11-2 and TRBJ1-4; 7 bases align to TRBD1. CDR3 length: 15 amino acids. Germline values: CDR1 SGHAT, CDR2 FQNNGV. V gave up 1 base and J gave up 3 bases; unmatched junction bases: 2. The CDR3 nucleotides are TGTGCCAGCAGCTTAGGGGGACAGCCTAATGAAAAACTGTTTTTT. Its translation is CASSLGGQPNEKLFF.

The V gene is TRBV9, the J gene TRBJ1-2; D is ambiguous. The CDR3 covers 16 residues. V lost 0 bases and J 4 bases, leaving 16 bases between the germline ends. The germline CDR1 and CDR2 sequences are SGDLS and YYNGEE. CDR3 nucleotide sequence: TGTGCCAGCAGCGTAGCACAGTTCGCCCACCTCTATGGCTACACCTTC. This translates into CASSVAQFAHLYGYTF.

CDR3 sequence: CASSLPRGHGTEAFF. DNA of the CDR3: TGTGCCAGCAGCTTGCCGAGGGGGCATGGCACTGAAGCTTTCTTT. The chain combines TRBV7-2 with TRBJ1-1; 7 positions agree with TRBD1. The J segment lost 4 bases and the V segment lost 3 bases, leaving 8 bases of the junction unmatched. CDR3 length: 15 residues. Germline assignment: CDR1 SGHTA and CDR2 FQGNSA.

This chain joins TRBV7-2 and TRBJ1-3; TRBD1 agrees at 9 bases. Germline V gives CDR1 SGHTA, CDR2 FQGNSA. The CDR3 is 18 amino acids. Trimming cost V 2 bases and J 3 bases; bases outside gene matches: 11. This chain's CDR3 is CASSLPPSTGGYGNTIYF. The CDR3 DNA sequence: TGTGCCAGCAGCTTACCACCTTCTACAGGGGGCTATGGAAACACCATATATTTT.

Points on this clone: A much bigger clone sits one base away, suggesting this may be a read error. The chain employs TRBV12-3 or TRBV12-4 and TRBJ1-5; TRBD1 matches 7 bases. The CDR3 contains 13 residues. V was clipped by 5 bases and J by 2 bases; unmatched bases: 0. The CDR3 DNA sequence: TGTGCCAGCAGTACAGGGGGCAATCAGCCCCAGCATTTT. This encodes CASSTGGNQPQHF.

The rearrangement links TRBV20-1 to TRBJ2-3, with a weak D call TRBD2 (6 bases). The CDR3 length is 11 residues. The V gene lost 6 bases and the J gene lost 8 bases, with 12 bases spanning the gap. Germline V gives CDR1 DFQATT, CDR2 SNEGSKA (reference sequence). CDR3 bases: TGCAGTGCCGAACCGGAGGGTACGCAGTATTTT. Translation: CSAEPEGTQYF.

This chain links TRBV2 with TRBJ2-5, with 10 bases aligning to TRBD2. Germline values: CDR1 SNHLY, CDR2 FYNNEI. The CDR3 extends over 14 amino acids. Germline trimming cut 4 bases from V and 5 bases from J; bases unmatched to any gene: 4. CDR3 in amino acids: CASSGQTSGETQYF. The DNA for the CDR3 is TGTGCCAGCAGTGGACAGACTAGCGGGGAGACCCAGTACTTC. The complete variable domain, with remaining parts taken from reference TRBV2 and TRBJ2-5, reads EPEVTQTPSHQVTQMGQEVILRCVPISNHLYFYWYRQILGQKVEFLVSFYNNEISEKSEIFDDQFSVERPDGSNFTLKIRSTKLEDSAMYFCASSGQTSGETQYFGPGTRLLVL.

This chain joins TRBV15 and TRBJ2-7; TRBD1 matches 7 bases. The germline CDR1 and CDR2 sequences are LNHNV and YYDKDF (reference sequence). CDR3 length: 17 residues. With V trimmed by 1 base and J by 1 base, 10 bases remained unmatched. The CDR3 region has the DNA TGTGCCACCAGCAGAGGGAGACTTACAGGGGATTCCTACGAGCAGTACTTC. Translating gives CATSRGRLTGDSYEQYF.

The chain employs TRBV28 and TRBJ2-5, with 10 bases fitting TRBD1. The CDR3 is 17 amino acids. Germline V gene data show CDR1 as MDHEN and CDR2 as SYDVKM. J lost 2 bases, V lost 6 bases, and 12 bases had no gene match. The CDR3 nucleotides read TGTGCCAGCAGCACCCGGGACAGGGGTCTGGTTCAAGAGACCCAGTACTTC. It is translated as CASSTRDRGLVQETQYF.

J is TRBJ2-5 and V is TRBV5-1; D gene ambiguous. This CDR3 is 14 amino acids long. Germline V gene data show CDR1 as SGHRS and CDR2 as YFSETQ. Between the trimmed V and J ends, which lost 4 bases and 2 bases, there was a span of 12 bases. The CDR3 DNA is TGCGCCAGCAGCCCGCCTGGGCCACAAGAGACCCAGTACTTC. The encoded protein is CASSPPGPQETQYF.

This chain uses TRBV3-1 (or the pseudogene TRBV3-2) with TRBJ1-6; D is possibly TRBD1 (5 bases). Germline V gene lookup returns CDR1 LGHDT and CDR2 YNNKEL (reference sequence). This CDR3 is built from 14 residues. V shed 4 bases and J shed 8 bases, with 12 bases lying between them. CDR3 nucleotide sequence: TGTGCCAGCAGCCTGACCCGAGGGGATTCACCCCTCCACTTT. This encodes CASSLTRGDSPLHF.

The CDR3 reads CASSSRRSGDGANVLTF. CDR3 coding DNA: TGTGCCAGCAGCTCCCGACGGTCAGGGGATGGGGCCAACGTCCTGACTTTC. The chain links TRBV5-5 to TRBJ2-6, with a weak D call TRBD1 (6 bases). Germline CDR1 reads SGHKS; CDR2 reads YYEKEE (reference sequence). Between the trimmed V and J ends, which lost 3 bases and 3 bases, there was a span of 16 bases. The CDR3 is 17 amino acids.

The chain recombines TRBV28 with TRBJ1-5; D perhaps matches TRBD1 (6 bases). Trimming stripped 2 bases from V and 4 bases from J, with 9 bases between. Germline lookup yields CDR1 MDHEN and CDR2 SYDVKM. CDR3 length: 14 amino acids. The CDR3 DNA reads TGTGCCAGCAGTTTAACAGGGAATAATCAGCCCCAGCATTTT. It codes for CASSLTGNNQPQHF.

The CDR3 sequence: CATRLRGSSNQPQHF. The CDR3 DNA follows: TGTGCCACCCGACTCAGGGGGAGTAGCAATCAGCCCCAGCATTTT. This rearrangement joins TRBV27 to TRBJ1-5; 7 nucleotides line up with TRBD1. V lost 10 bases to trimming and J lost 0 bases; unmatched junction nucleotides: 9. This CDR3 has 15 amino acids. Germline V gene data show CDR1 as MNHEY and CDR2 as SMNVEV (reference sequence).

The chain has TRBV9 and TRBJ1-1; 8 positions agree with TRBD1. The CDR3 is 14 residues long. The V gene end was trimmed by 4 bases and the J gene end by 3 bases; junction bases not matched to a gene: 5. Germline CDR1 reads SGDLS; CDR2 reads YYNGEE. CDR3 DNA sequence: TGTGCCAGCAGCTTCGGACAGGGAGACACTGAAGCTTTCTTT. Protein: CASSFGQGDTEAFF.

The chain employs TRBV9 and TRBJ1-2; D not certain. V lost 0 bases and J lost 5, with 14 bases in between. This CDR3 region has 15 residues. CDR1 is SGDLS and CDR2 is YYNGEE in the germline V gene. The DNA of the CDR3 is TGTGCCAGCAGCGTAGAGGGCACGGCCAGATATGGCTACACCTTC. It encodes CASSVEGTARYGYTF.

The rearrangement links TRBV7-9 to TRBJ1-2; D remains unclear. The CDR3 is 17 residues long. Per germline, CDR1 SEHNR and CDR2 FQNEAQ (reference sequence). Trimming stripped 5 bases from V and 4 bases from J, with 23 bases between. DNA for the CDR3: TGTGCCAGCAGCCCAACTTTAATACAGACCCGGGGCTATGGCTACACCTTC. Protein: CASSPTLIQTRGYGYTF.

V gene TRBV7-2 combines with J gene TRBJ2-1; perhaps TRBD1 as D (6 bases). This CDR3 region has 16 residues. The V end lost 2 bases, the J end lost 3 bases, and 14 bases lay between the germline ends. Germline CDR1 and CDR2: SGHTA and FQGNSA. The CDR3 DNA is TGTGCCAGCAGCTTAAGCTCGGGACATGGCTACAATGAGCAGTTCTTC. This translates into CASSLSSGHGYNEQFF.

The chain joins TRBV7-2 to TRBJ1-2; perhaps TRBD1 as D (6 bases). Germline V gene data show CDR1 as SGHTA and CDR2 as FQGNSA. The CDR3 has 13 residues. Trimming took 4 bases from V and 8 from J, leaving 14 bases between them. CDR3 in amino acids: CASSSGASGGYTF. CDR3 nucleotide sequence: TGTGCCAGCAGCTCGGGGGCCTCGGGGGGCTACACCTTC.

The chain uses TRBV28 and TRBJ1-4, with no clear D. The CDR3 totals 15 residues. The V gene lost 4 bases and the J gene lost 7 bases, with 16 bases spanning the gap. Germline values: CDR1 MDHEN, CDR2 SYDVKM. CDR3 bases: TGTGCCAGCAGTTACAACCCAAGGGTGGGTGAAAAACTGTTTTTT. Its protein is CASSYNPRVGEKLFF.